This T cell receptor (beta chain) is from a study of CXCR3-negative and CXCR3-positive naive CD8 T cells. General study points: Once cells were cryopreserved, CXCR3 expression went down partly, and most assays used fresh PBMCs. More hydrophobic TRB CDR3s occurred in CXCR3-positive than in CXCR3-negative naive cells. Each naive subset displayed comparably high diversity, whereas memory CD8+ cells displayed much lower diversity.

Triplicate sorting captured some 290,000 cells each from every CD8+ T cell subset. In the case of this clonotype: What it binds is unknown.

The CDR3 totals 12 residues. Germline CDR1 and CDR2: SEHNR and FQNEAQ (reference sequence). The study made its TRB cDNA libraries by 5' RACE, adding UMI labels. TCRdb re-called the 5' RACE reads; one entry per CDR3 protein, DNA not given. This listing includes some 130,000 distinct CDR3 sequences. The source of this sequence is a human donor in good health. Some clones in this sample may be carry-over from other donors' samples. Specimen: naive CXCR3- CD8+ T cells from blood. Subset reported: CD45RO-CCR7+CD27+CD95- naive CD8+ T cells lacking CXCR3 (TNR3-). V usage is TRBV7-9 and J usage is TRBJ1-1; TCRdb names TRBD1, which stays unverified in the absence of DNA. The CDR3 sequence: CASSLVRAEAFF.